Below, one T cell receptor (beta chain) is given with its context. The record originates from a study of blood T cell repertoires in COVID-19. This CDR3 is built from 13 residues. V dropped 8 bases and J dropped 4 bases, with 15 bases sitting between them. CDR1 and CDR2 from the germline V gene are LGHDT and YNNKEL (reference sequence). The protocol was immunoSEQ multiplex PCR, while the TCRdb copy is restricted to in-frame clones and leaves out a portion. The data hold roughly 250,000 clones, with around 87% observed a single time. The sample consisted of PBMCs or T cells enriched from blood (not recorded which). This chain connects TRBV3-1 (or the pseudogene TRBV3-2) to TRBJ2-7; D is possibly TRBD1 (5 bases). The receptor was derived from a woman between 50 and 59 years old who had recovered from COVID-19. This CDR3 is CASQDQGPYEQYF. For the CDR3, the DNA is TGTGCCAGCCAGGACCAGGGCCCTTACGAGCAGTACTTC.